These T cell receptor beta chains were read from a single sample in a study of blood T cell repertoires in COVID-19. The method was immunoSEQ multiplex PCR; TCRdb's version includes in-frame clones alone and lacks a portion of them. The data contain roughly 400,000 clones, 90% to 95% of them singletons. Sequenced: PBMCs or T cells enriched from blood (not recorded which). Receptor source: a woman aged 40 to 50 who had been exposed to COVID-19. CDR3s include the opening cysteine and the closing phenylalanine or tryptophan. D genes are given only for firm matches. The size of a clone is reported for some rows only, either as once, few or many, or as a class for expanded clones.

d_gene	abundance	v_gene	j_gene	CDR3aa	CDR3nt
-	-	TRBV5-5	TRBJ1-1	CASSPNRENTEAFF	TGTGCCAGCAGCCCCAACAGGGAGAACACTGAAGCTTTCTTT
-	once	TRBV14	TRBJ2-7	CASSHFLDYEQYF	TGTGCCAGCAGCCACTTCTTAGACTACGAGCAGTACTTC
TRBD1	-	TRBV30	TRBJ1-2	CAWRNRGRKSYGYTF	TGTGCCTGGAGAAACAGGGGGCGCAAGAGCTATGGCTACACCTTC
TRBD1	-	TRBV30	TRBJ1-5	CAWSGQGGNQPQHF	TGTGCCTGGAGTGGACAGGGAGGAAATCAGCCCCAGCATTTT
TRBD1	-	TRBV14	TRBJ1-2	CASSQSAGGLSYTF	TGTGCCAGCAGCCAATCGGCAGGGGGATTAAGCTACACCTTC
TRBD2	-	TRBV10-2	TRBJ2-7	CASSETSLAGVVYEQYF	TGCGCCAGCAGTGAGACGAGTTTAGCGGGAGTGGTGTACGAGCAGTACTTC
TRBD2	-	TRBV7-3	TRBJ2-1	CASSLLAGNEQFF	TGTGCCAGCAGCTTACTAGCGGGAAATGAGCAGTTCTTC
TRBD1	-	TRBV5-1	TRBJ1-5	CASSAQGAGQPQHF	TGCGCCAGCAGCGCCCAGGGGGCGGGTCAGCCCCAGCATTTT
TRBD1	once	TRBV5-4	TRBJ1-2	CASSSGTGRTNYGYTF	TGTGCCAGCAGCTCCGGGACAGGGAGAACTAACTATGGCTACACCTTC
TRBD1	-	TRBV7-8	TRBJ2-3	CASSYNIRDRVTDTQYF	TGTGCCAGCAGCTATAACATACGGGACAGGGTTACAGATACGCAGTATTTT
TRBD2	-	TRBV14	TRBJ2-3	CASSLSKSGRSHTQYF	TGTGCCAGCAGCCTCAGTAAGAGCGGGAGATCTCATACGCAGTATTTT
TRBD1	-	TRBV5-1	TRBJ1-2	CASSSGQGEGGYTF	TGCGCCAGCAGCTCCGGACAGGGGGAAGGAGGCTACACCTTC
-	-	TRBV10-2	TRBJ1-1	CASSPGATGEAFF	TGCGCCAGCAGCCCCGGAGCAACAGGGGAAGCTTTCTTT
-	once	TRBV7-2	TRBJ1-2	CASSSGQHPSGYTF	TGTGCCAGCAGCTCTGGACAGCATCCGTCTGGCTACACCTTC
-	-	TRBV15	TRBJ1-1	CATSLGGSSQGTEAFF	TGTGCCACCAGCCTCGGGGGGTCCTCACAAGGGACTGAAGCTTTCTTT
TRBD2	-	TRBV19	TRBJ2-1	CASSDSGRSTYNEQFF	TGTGCCAGTAGTGATAGCGGGAGGTCGACCTACAATGAGCAGTTCTTC
-	-	TRBV7-9	TRBJ2-1	CASSGSGTPAQFF	TGTGCCAGCAGCGGCTCCGGGACTCCGGCGCAGTTCTTC
TRBD1	-	TRBV11-2	TRBJ1-2	CASRPTDRNYGYTF	TGTGCCAGCAGGCCAACGGACAGGAACTATGGCTACACCTTC
-	-	TRBV20-1	TRBJ2-3	CSASTTGTTRGQYF	TGCAGTGCTAGTACGACAGGTACAACGAGGGGGCAGTATTTT
-	-	TRBV18	TRBJ1-1	CASSPQGGNTEAFF	TGTGCCAGCTCACCTCAGGGCGGGAACACTGAAGCTTTCTTT
TRBD1	-	TRBV27	TRBJ1-2	CASSLSPGTVSANYGYTF	TGTGCCAGCAGTTTATCCCCGGGGACAGTGTCAGCAAACTATGGCTACACCTTC
TRBD2	-	TRBV10-1	TRBJ2-2	CASSVLAGGTGELFF	TGCGCCAGCAGCGTACTAGCGGGAGGAACCGGGGAGCTGTTTTTT
TRBD1	-	TRBV19	TRBJ1-1	CASSKDRSLTAEAFF	TGTGCCAGTAGTAAGGACAGGTCGCTTACCGCTGAAGCTTTCTTT
TRBD1	-	TRBV5-6	TRBJ1-5	CASSLWFGTGRRQPQHF	TGTGCCAGCAGCTTGTGGTTCGGGACAGGGAGACGTCAGCCCCAGCATTTT
TRBD1	once	TRBV9	TRBJ2-2	CASSVPMAGGKTGELFF	TGTGCCAGCAGCGTTCCTATGGCAGGGGGCAAAACCGGGGAGCTGTTTTTT
-	-	TRBV12-3/TRBV12-4	TRBJ1-2	CASSYGPNYGYTF	TGTGCCAGCAGTTATGGCCCTAACTATGGCTACACCTTC
-	once	TRBV30	TRBJ1-4	CAWGSQTGINEKLFF	TGTGCCTGGGGGAGCCAGACAGGAATCAATGAAAAACTGTTTTTT
TRBD1	-	TRBV4-3	TRBJ2-7	CASSPGTGAWEQYF	TGCGCCAGCAGCCCCGGGACAGGGGCTTGGGAGCAGTACTTC
-	-	TRBV29-1	TRBJ1-1	CSVDRGLANTEAFF	TGCAGCGTTGATCGGGGACTAGCGAACACTGAAGCTTTCTTT
-	-	TRBV27	TRBJ2-7	CASSVGIIPYEQYF	TGTGCCAGCAGTGTCGGTATTATCCCTTACGAGCAGTACTTC
TRBD1	-	TRBV25-1	TRBJ1-1	CASSEPMGAGGRTEAFF	TGTGCCAGCAGTGAACCTATGGGCGCAGGGGGCAGGACTGAAGCTTTCTTT
-	-	TRBV15	TRBJ1-2	CATSSAHIAMGYTF	TGTGCCACCAGCAGTGCCCACATAGCTATGGGCTACACCTTC
-	-	TRBV9	TRBJ1-3	CASSADRSGNTIYF	TGTGCCAGCAGCGCAGACAGATCTGGAAACACCATATATTTT
-	-	TRBV3-1/TRBV3-2	TRBJ2-5	CASSRHPGTNQETQYF	TGTGCCAGCAGCCGACATCCCGGGACAAATCAAGAGACCCAGTACTTC
TRBD1	once	TRBV7-9	TRBJ1-4	CASRPGQMGTNEKLFF	TGTGCCAGCAGACCGGGACAGATGGGGACTAATGAAAAACTGTTTTTT
-	-	TRBV5-1	TRBJ2-5	CASSFAGSGNQETQYF	TGCGCCAGCAGCTTTGCGGGGTCAGGGAACCAAGAGACCCAGTACTTC
TRBD1	-	TRBV4-2	TRBJ1-2	CASSPQGGTAKRNYGYTF	TGTGCCAGCAGCCCCCAGGGCGGGACAGCGAAGAGAAACTATGGCTACACCTTC
TRBD1	-	TRBV5-5	TRBJ1-2	CASSPDRVAYGYTF	TGTGCCAGCAGCCCTGACAGGGTGGCCTATGGCTACACCTTC